This record covers a single T cell receptor beta chain. This receptor's antigen is unknown. No qualities accompany the bases; no much larger clone lies one base away. The source of the sample is a study of cytomegalovirus exposure and HLA in healthy donors (TCRdb year 2017). The study in broad terms: An earlier analysis of about 530 of the donors reported 276 Gb of sequence data and 95 million to 130 million unique TCR beta sequences obtained from 180 million or so T cells. An early release covering roughly 600 HLA-typed donors comprised approximately 300 gigabases of sequencing data and roughly 86 million unique TCR sequences. The genetic ancestry cluster associated with self-reported Caucasian donors included 81% of the 398 genotyped donors. The study aimed to test whether signatures of past pathogen exposure could be identified by cataloging public T cell receptors. Using immunosequencing, the study profiled T cell repertoires from 640 or so subjects and related those repertoires to cytomegalovirus serostatus. A separate validation cohort of 100 to 150 different subjects was used in addition to the roughly 620-subject first cohort. To predict cytomegalovirus infection status, the study combined high-throughput TCR immunosequencing, statistical association of individual TCRs with disease status, and machine learning. A later analysis re-analyzed previously published TCR beta repertoires from 666 donors and added high-resolution HLA genotyping to study TCR occurrence patterns. Rather than drawing on any new phenotypic data, the later analysis identified candidate immune exposures from TCR beta sequences and the way those sequences occurred across donors. An earlier analysis of approximately 500 of the donors applied high-throughput TCR beta sequencing to assess whether each TCR beta V gene segment acted as functional or pseudogenic. Alongside the repertoire data, information on donor age, sex, ethnicity and CMV serostatus was compiled. In a later genetic analysis, genome-wide SNP genotypes for about three fifths of the roughly 670 donors were used, and that subset was treated as a discovery cohort. All discovery cohort repertoires had been generated on a single sequencing platform. HLA typing included class I and class II loci at four-digit resolution. Typing coverage varied by locus: about 629-630 donors for A, B, C, DRB1 and DQB1; approximately 560 for DQA1; approximately 570 for DPA1; approximately 470 for DPB1. Five DR-DQ haplotypes were treated as single units for association and clustering because of strong linkage in the cohort. On average, around 200,000 unique TCR beta nucleotide sequences were sequenced per donor among 398 genotyped donors of the cohort, with roughly a sixth of those sequences being non-productive.

What the work shows at the level of the full study, not this receptor alone: Several of the top co-occurrence clusters appeared to be linked to parvovirus B19, influenza, CMV and Epstein-Barr virus, according to a later analysis. This cohort had only TCR beta chains sequenced, and the lack of alpha or paired-chain data limited which features could be detected. Because counts were too low, roughly 18 rarely observed V segments, including chromosome 9 orphons, were left out of the earlier analysis of 500 to 650 of the donors. The authors suggested that the approach could potentially be extended to other disease states and immunological phenotypes. HLA typing was unavailable for some donors at each locus, so association tests used only the typed subset. In a later genetic analysis, fewer N-insertions in productive TCRs were reported among donors in an Asian-associated ancestry cluster than the 666-donor mean. In the study, around 150 TCR beta chains were listed as associated with cytomegalovirus. A cluster of highly shared sequence variants was judged likely to represent a technical artifact of the sequencing pipeline. A further reported finding was that TCR beta sequences accurately predicted the HLA-A and HLA-B alleles for most subjects in the first cohort. Linkage disequilibrium might explain the correlated functional status among segregating V segments, but an unknown experimental factor could not be ruled out. V-gene and J-gene trimming of TCR beta chains was associated with a missense DCLRE1C variant in a later genetic analysis, and the association was replicated in an independent cohort. Because the 87-base-pair reads could not distinguish some IMGT-functional V segments, including TRBV6-2 and TRBV6-3, those segments were excluded. Most CMV-associated TCR beta chains appeared to be HLA-restricted in a later analysis, and the HLA associations seemed to be driven largely by CMV exposure. Roughly uniform sequencing depth across donors was assumed in presence/absence analyses, although this assumption may not hold. A later analysis associated about 17,000 TCR beta sequences with specific HLA alleles at a false discovery rate of 0.05. A few of the identified cytomegalovirus-associated TCR beta chains were confirmed in vitro to be specific for cytomegalovirus antigens. Most TCR sequences were seen in very few donors, while some public TCRs were found in many individuals. Cytomegalovirus status was reported to be diagnosed by the classifier with high specificity and sensitivity in both the original and validation cohorts. A later analysis found that TCR association rates varied across HLA loci, with DRB1 alleles showing the most associated TCRs and HLA-C alleles the fewest. Compared with equally common non-associated chains, HLA-associated TCR beta chains in a later analysis were more clonally expanded and had lower generation probabilities. An earlier analysis of 450 to 750 of the donors showed that most TCR beta V segments appeared in productive rearrangements either about 87% or about 30% of the time, which broadly matched IMGT annotations. When HLA alleles, especially DR and DQ, strongly co-occurred, TCR associations were difficult to assign to individual alleles. CMV serostatus was the only immune exposure information available for the cohort.

Library creation used the immunoSEQ multiplex PCR assay. The multiplex PCR relied on a mix of 60 forward primers for TCR Vbeta segments and 13 reverse primers for TCR Jbeta segments. Amplification of the CDR3 region of rearranged TCR beta genes was performed with a multiplex PCR assay on genomic DNA. Amplified TCR beta libraries were sequenced as 87-base-pair reads on the Illumina HiSeq System. On the authors' methods: Across the 670 or so repertoires, a later analysis counted tens of millions of unique TCR beta chains, roughly 11 million of which were shared by at least two donors. To remove PCR and sequencing errors, raw reads were error-corrected and collapsed into unique sequences using a nearest-neighbor algorithm that merged closely related sequences. V, D and J gene segments were assigned by aligning CDR3 sequences to IMGT reference sequences. For a sequence to be retained, a match of at least six nucleotides to both a V gene segment and a J gene segment was required. A rearrangement was called productive if the CDR3 had no stop codons and remained in frame with V and J, and every other rearrangement was called non-productive. Following IMGT convention, CDR3 was defined as the stretch from the second conserved V-encoded cysteine to the conserved J-encoded phenylalanine. Sequences without an unambiguous match to a single V gene segment were excluded from the earlier analysis of almost 600 of the donors. In an earlier analysis of approximately 590 of the donors, V segments were called functional above 56.7% productive rearrangements and were called segregating when the between-donor standard deviation exceeded 5%. A statistical classification framework was developed to diagnose cytomegalovirus status using the catalog of TCR beta chain sequences. In a later analysis, TCR nucleotide sequences were compared against IMGT/GENE-DB human TR gene sequences so that V and J genes could be assigned. A later analysis assigned CDR3 sequences and most-parsimonious VDJ recombination scenarios with the TCRdist pipeline. In a later analysis, each TCR beta chain was defined by its CDR3 amino acid sequence together with its V-gene family, and reads lacking a unique V-gene family were excluded. To address suspected cross-contamination and a sequencing artifact, a later analysis removed approximately 600 highly shared, low-generation-probability nucleotide sequences. In a later analysis, a clonal expansion index was calculated for each public chain from normalized within-repertoire ranks of inferred template counts. In a later analysis, generation probabilities were computed with a VDJ recombination model fitted to out-of-frame rearrangements, and the resulting probabilities were checked against IGoR. Hypergeometric tests were used in a later analysis to score TCR-TCR, TCR-HLA and TCR-CMV co-occurrence, with a repertoire-size bias correction applied to the TCR pairs. To estimate false discovery rates, a later analysis permuted the HLA or CMV assignments 20 times. A later analysis grouped co-occurring TCRs with DBSCAN, adding TCRdist sequence similarity when clustering within HLA-allele-positive subsets. For co-occurrence clustering, repertoires with fewer than 30,000 or more than 120,000 public chains were excluded, along with a handful of repertoires with anomalous nucleotide sharing. This immuneACCESS table, as held by TCRdb, lists in-frame sequences with V and J called but not all clones. Of the missing ones, under half trace to an unresolved V gene in checked studies; the others have no known cause. V and J calls and clone size are those listed in that table; D and trimming were worked out from the DNA. Within this sample are under 250,000 clones, with approximately 78% of them counted one time only. The top ten constitute 3% to 4.5% of the sample.

From cysteine to phenylalanine, the CDR3 is 13 amino acids long. Here the CDR3 DNA is all that survives: 39 bases in frame from base 1. According to the germline V gene, CDR1 reads SGHTA and CDR2 reads FQGNSA. V trim: 3 bases; J trim: 8 bases; unmatched bases: 4. The cohort comprised more than 550 healthy bone marrow donors. At the time of sampling, every cohort member was nominally healthy, though immune exposures that went unrecorded were likely present. The donor tested CMV seronegative, placing the donor among the approximately 360 seronegative members of the cohort. Each donor provided a peripheral blood sample, and peripheral blood mononuclear cells were used for TCR beta sequencing. The Qiagen DNeasy Blood Extraction Kit was used to extract genomic DNA from the blood cell samples.

Material: PBMCs. The receptor chain draws on TRBV7-2 and TRBJ2-5; 9 junctional bases match TRBD2. This TCR was recovered from a male donor in good health and CMV-seronegative. The DNA is TGTGCCAGCAGCTTGGGGCGGGAGGGCACCCAGTACTTC. It codes for CASSLGREGTQYF.